This T cell receptor (beta chain) was captured in a study of T cell responses to AZD1222 COVID-19 vaccine. Overall study findings and caveats: At 160-218 and 743-854, vaccine-associated CD4 TCRs were dominant, and they spanned spike.

Sequencing used immunoSEQ multiplex PCR; TCRdb keeps in-frame clones, though not all of them. The top ten hold roughly 7.3% of the sample, which has some 31,000 clones, over 90% seen once. With regard to this clone: Antigen unknown.

The sample in question was peripheral blood, obtained on day 0 of AZD1222 vaccination. The clonotype originates from an adult in good health.

The CDR3, as DNA: TGTGCCAGCAGCCCAGGCGGGACAGGAAACACCATATATTTT. Protein sequence: CASSPGGTGNTIYF. The chain is built from TRBV7-6 and TRBJ1-3; a possible D gene is TRBD1 (6 bases). Trimming took 5 bases from V and 4 from J, leaving 12 bases between them. Germline V gene data show CDR1 as SGHVS and CDR2 as FNYEAQ. The CDR3 sequence is 14 residues long.